One sample yielded the 13 T cell receptor beta chains listed below, sequenced in a study of shared clonotypes between healthy human individuals (dated by TCRdb to the early 2020s). Libraries were made using the immunoSEQ multiplex PCR assay. Here the immuneACCESS table is served through TCRdb, limited to in-frame sequences with V and J called. Missing clones are a known gap in these copies; in checked studies unresolved V genes cover under half, and the rest lacks a known reason. The sample yields roughly 2,500,000 clones; over 85% were counted once. Jointly, the top ten make up approximately 0.36% of the sample. Sequenced: naive CD4+ T cells from PBMCs. The cell subset or site label, as the study defines it: CD45RA+ positively selected. Every receptor here comes from a man aged 18 to 35 in good health. Some clones in this sample may be carry-over from other donors' samples.

V usage is TRBV18 and J usage is TRBJ2-1; 8 nucleotides line up with TRBD2. Germline V gene lookup returns CDR1 KGHSH and CDR2 LQKENI. The junction had 9 bases not matched to a gene; V was cut back by 2 bases and J by 6 bases. The CDR3 has 16 residues. In nucleotides, the CDR3 is TGTGCCAGCTCACCATCCCAGCGGGAGTGGGGCAATGAGCAGTTCTTC. As protein: CASSPSQREWGNEQFF. The full variable domain, its missing parts supplied by reference TRBV18 and TRBJ2-1, is NAGVMQNPRHLVRRRGQEARLRCSPMKGHSHVYWYRQLPEEGLKFMVYLQKENIIDESGMPKERFSAEFPKEGPSILRIQQVVRGDSAAYFCASSPSQREWGNEQFFGPGTRLTVL.

The J gene is TRBJ2-7, the V gene TRBV18, with 7 bases matching TRBD1. The germline gives CDR1 KGHSH, CDR2 LQKENI. The V segment lost 4 bases and the J segment 4 bases; nucleotides outside the gene matches: 10. CDR3 length: 15 residues. The CDR3 nucleotides are TGTGCCAGCTCACTTCTGCGGACAGGAGGTTACGAGCAGTACTTC. This codes for CASSLLRTGGYEQYF.

Note on this clone: The same CDR3 is also encoded by other DNA sequences in this sample. The V call is TRBV5-1, the J call TRBJ2-5; 15 positions match TRBD2. V was pared by 3 bases and J by 2 bases, with 2 bases of the junction left unmatched. This CDR3 has 16 residues. CDR1 is SGHRS, CDR2 YFSETQ, per germline. The DNA of the CDR3 is TGCGCCAGCAGCTCGGGACTAGCGGGGGGACAAGAGACCCAGTACTTC. Its protein is CASSSGLAGGQETQYF.

The chain uses TRBV30 and TRBJ1-1; D is unresolved. Germline CDR1 and CDR2: GTSNPN and SVGIG (reference sequence). CDR3 length: 13 residues. Trimming removed 5 bases at V and 6 bases at J, with 16 bases between. The DNA of the CDR3 is TGTGCCTGGCAAACGACGGCCAAGGCTGAAGCTTTCTTT. Encoded protein: CAWQTTAKAEAFF.

The V and J genes are TRBV29-1 and TRBJ1-2; 8 bases match TRBD1. The germline V gene has CDR1 SQVTM and CDR2 ANQGSEA. This CDR3 contains 12 residues. The trim removed 7 bases at V and 7 bases at J, leaving 8 bases unmatched. CDR3 residues: CSGEGTGGGYTF. CDR3 sequence (DNA): TGCAGCGGAGAAGGGACAGGCGGTGGCTACACCTTC.

The V call is TRBV18, the J call TRBJ2-1; possibly TRBD2 for D (5 bases). This CDR3 has 14 residues. Germline CDR1 is KGHSH and CDR2 is LQKENI. The V end lost 3 bases, the J end lost 6 bases, and 12 bases lay between the germline ends. CDR3 protein: CASSPGSAGNEQFF. The CDR3 nucleotides read TGTGCCAGCTCACCGGGCAGTGCGGGCAATGAGCAGTTCTTC.

V is TRBV18 and J is TRBJ1-2, with unresolved D. This CDR3 region has 13 residues. V dropped 2 bases and J dropped 2 bases, with 6 bases sitting between them. In germline, CDR1 is KGHSH, CDR2 LQKENI. The CDR3 nucleotides are TGTGCCAGCTCACCAGCTCCCAACTATGGCTACACCTTC. Amino acid sequence: CASSPAPNYGYTF.

V is TRBV14 and J is TRBJ2-2; D not resolved. CDR3 length: 16 amino acids. V lost 1 base, J lost 6 bases, and 15 bases lay in between. The germline CDR1 and CDR2 sequences are SGHDN and FVKESK. The CDR3 coding sequence is TGTGCCAGCAGCCAAGTGTTCCCTACGAAGGCCGGGGAGCTGTTTTTT. Its translation: CASSQVFPTKAGELFF.

The chain couples TRBV7-3 to TRBJ1-1; D call uncertain. Germline V CDR1 and CDR2: SGHTA, FQGTGA. Trimming left V 0 bases short and J 1 base short, with 6 bases between. This CDR3 region has 14 residues. The CDR3 bases are TGTGCCAGCAGCTTAACCGCCCAGAACACTGAAGCTTTCTTT. Protein: CASSLTAQNTEAFF. Variable domain in full (rest from reference TRBV7-3 and TRBJ1-1): GAGVSQTPSNKVTEKGKYVELRCDPISGHTALYWYRQSLGQGPEFLIYFQGTGAADDSGLPNDRFFAVRPEGSVSTLKIQRTERGDSAVYLCASSLTAQNTEAFFGQGTRLTVV.

The chain uses TRBV5-1 and TRBJ1-1; no clear D. Germline CDR1 is SGHRS and CDR2 is YFSETQ. The CDR3 contains 14 residues. Trimming removed 4 bases from V and 6 bases from J, with 16 bases in between. In DNA form, the CDR3 reads TGCGCCAGCAGCGTGGACCCTGGGATAGCTGAAGCTTTCTTT. This codes for CASSVDPGIAEAFF.

This clone showed up just once. V and J are TRBV5-3 and TRBJ2-7; 11 bases map to TRBD2. TRBV5-3 has ORF status, its function being uncertain. Unmatched junction bases numbered 12, after V lost 4 bases and J lost 3 bases. The CDR3 extends over 17 amino acids. The CDR3 here is CARSPQGLAETDYEQYF. CDR3 nucleotides: TGTGCCAGAAGCCCCCAGGGACTAGCGGAAACCGACTACGAGCAGTACTTC.

This clone has just one count. The chain combines TRBV19 with TRBJ2-3; D is undetermined. Per germline, CDR1 LNHDA and CDR2 SQIVND (reference sequence). CDR3 length equals 13 residues. V was pared by 1 base and J by 6 bases, with 8 bases between. The CDR3 DNA follows: TGTGCCAGTAGTATAGGCCCCGGGGATACGCAGTATTTT. Protein: CASSIGPGDTQYF.

The rearrangement links TRBV28 to TRBJ2-1; no clear D gene. Trimming pared 2 bases from V and 7 bases from J, leaving 18 bases between. CDR1 is MDHEN and CDR2 is SYDVKM in the germline V gene. The CDR3 covers 16 residues. CDR3 amino acids: CASSLTLVGGWNEQFF. The CDR3 region has the DNA TGTGCCAGCAGTTTAACCCTCGTCGGTGGGTGGAATGAGCAGTTCTTC.